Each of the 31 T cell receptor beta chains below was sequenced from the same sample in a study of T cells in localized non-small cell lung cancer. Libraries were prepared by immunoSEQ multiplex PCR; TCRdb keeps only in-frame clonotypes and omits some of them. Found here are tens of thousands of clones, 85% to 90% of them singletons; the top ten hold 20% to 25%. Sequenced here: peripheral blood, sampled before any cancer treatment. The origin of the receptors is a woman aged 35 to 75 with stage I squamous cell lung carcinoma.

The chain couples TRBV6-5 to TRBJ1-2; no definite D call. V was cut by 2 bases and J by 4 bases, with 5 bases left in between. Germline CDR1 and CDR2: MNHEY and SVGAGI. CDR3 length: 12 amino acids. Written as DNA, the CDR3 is TGTGCCAGCAGTTACGCGTCCTATGGCTACACCTTC. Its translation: CASSYASYGYTF.

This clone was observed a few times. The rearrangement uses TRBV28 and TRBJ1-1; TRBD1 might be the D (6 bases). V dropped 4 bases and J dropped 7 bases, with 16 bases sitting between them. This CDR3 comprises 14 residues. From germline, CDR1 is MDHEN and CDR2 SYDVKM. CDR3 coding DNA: TGTGCCAGCAGTTCCATACAGGGCTGGGTTGAAGCTTTCTTT. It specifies CASSSIQGWVEAFF.

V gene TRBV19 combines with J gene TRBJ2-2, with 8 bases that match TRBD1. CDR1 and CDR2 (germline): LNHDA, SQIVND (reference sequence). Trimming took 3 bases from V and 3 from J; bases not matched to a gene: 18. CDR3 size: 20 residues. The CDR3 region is CASSIWLLRGRKYHTGELFF. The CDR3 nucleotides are TGTGCCAGTAGTATCTGGTTACTCAGGGGGCGGAAATACCACACCGGGGAGCTGTTTTTT.

The CDR3 coding sequence is TGTGCCACCAGCCGGGACATAACGAACACCGGGGAGCTGTTTTTT. Encoded protein: CATSRDITNTGELFF. V is TRBV15 and J is TRBJ2-2; a possible D gene is TRBD1 (6 bases). The CDR3 extends over 15 amino acids. In germline, CDR1 is LNHNV, CDR2 YYDKDF (reference sequence). V dropped 5 bases and J dropped 0 bases, with 10 bases sitting between them.

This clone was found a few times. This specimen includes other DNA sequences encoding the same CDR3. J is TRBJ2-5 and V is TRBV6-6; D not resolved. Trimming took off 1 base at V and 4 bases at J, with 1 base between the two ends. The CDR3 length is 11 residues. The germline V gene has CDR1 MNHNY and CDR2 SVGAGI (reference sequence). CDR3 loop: CASSYLETQYF. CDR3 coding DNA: TGTGCCAGCAGTTACTTAGAGACCCAGTACTTC.

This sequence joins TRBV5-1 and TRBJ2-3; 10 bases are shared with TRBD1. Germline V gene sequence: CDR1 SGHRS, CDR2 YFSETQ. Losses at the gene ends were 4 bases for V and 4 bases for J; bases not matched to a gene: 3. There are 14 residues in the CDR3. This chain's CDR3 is CASSPGQGPDTQYF. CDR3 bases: TGCGCCAGCAGCCCGGGACAGGGGCCAGATACGCAGTATTTT.

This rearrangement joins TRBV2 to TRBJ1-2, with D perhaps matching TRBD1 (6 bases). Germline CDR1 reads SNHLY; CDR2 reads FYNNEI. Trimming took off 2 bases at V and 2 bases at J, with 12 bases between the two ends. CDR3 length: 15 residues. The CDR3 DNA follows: TGTGCCAGCAGTGAATTGGGGGCGTGGAACTATGGCTACACCTTC. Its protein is CASSELGAWNYGYTF.

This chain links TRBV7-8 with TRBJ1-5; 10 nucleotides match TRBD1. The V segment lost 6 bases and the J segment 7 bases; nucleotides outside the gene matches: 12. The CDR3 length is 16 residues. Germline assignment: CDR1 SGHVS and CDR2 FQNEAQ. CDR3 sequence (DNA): TGTGCCAGCAGTTCTATTCAGACAGGGGGCACCCAGCCCCAGCATTTT. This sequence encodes CASSSIQTGGTQPQHF. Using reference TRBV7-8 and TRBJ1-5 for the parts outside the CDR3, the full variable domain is GAGVSQSPRYKVAKRGQDVALRCDPISGHVSLFWYQQALGQGPEFLTYFQNEAQLDKSGLPSDRFFAERPEGSVSTLKIQRTQQEDSAVYLCASSSIQTGGTQPQHFGDGTRLSIL.

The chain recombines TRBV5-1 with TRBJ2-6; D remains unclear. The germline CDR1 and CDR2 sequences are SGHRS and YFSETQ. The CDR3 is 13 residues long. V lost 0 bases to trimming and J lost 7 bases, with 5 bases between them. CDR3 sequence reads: CASSLVGANVLTF. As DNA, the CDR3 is TGCGCCAGCAGCTTGGTGGGAGCCAACGTCCTGACTTTC.

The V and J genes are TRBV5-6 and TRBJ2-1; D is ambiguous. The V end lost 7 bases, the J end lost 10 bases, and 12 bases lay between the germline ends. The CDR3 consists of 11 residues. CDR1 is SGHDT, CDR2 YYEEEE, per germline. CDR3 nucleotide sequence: TGTGCCAGCGGCGTATGGGGAGAGCAGTTCTTC. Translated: CASGVWGEQFF.

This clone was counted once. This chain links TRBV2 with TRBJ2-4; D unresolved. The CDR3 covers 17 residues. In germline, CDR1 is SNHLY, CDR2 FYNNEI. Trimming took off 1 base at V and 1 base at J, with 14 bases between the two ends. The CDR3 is CASSEGLTYRAKNIQYF. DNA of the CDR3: TGTGCCAGCAGTGAAGGGTTAACATACCGGGCCAAAAACATTCAGTACTTC.

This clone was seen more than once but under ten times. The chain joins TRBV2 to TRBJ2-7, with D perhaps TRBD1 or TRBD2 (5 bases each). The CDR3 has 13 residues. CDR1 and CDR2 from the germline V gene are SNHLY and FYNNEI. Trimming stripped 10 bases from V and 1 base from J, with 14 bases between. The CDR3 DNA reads TGTGCCACACAGGACTCCTCTTCCTACGAGCAGTACTTC. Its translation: CATQDSSSYEQYF.

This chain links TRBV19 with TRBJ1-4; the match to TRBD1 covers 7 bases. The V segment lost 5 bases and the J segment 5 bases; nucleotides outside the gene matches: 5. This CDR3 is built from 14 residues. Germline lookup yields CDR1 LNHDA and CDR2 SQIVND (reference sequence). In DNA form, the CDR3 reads TGTGCCAGTAGTCGGACAGGAACGAATGAAAAACTGTTTTTT. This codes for CASSRTGTNEKLFF. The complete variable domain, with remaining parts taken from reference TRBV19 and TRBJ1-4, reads DGGITQSPKYLFRKEGQNVTLSCEQNLNHDAMYWYRQDPGQGLRLIYYSQIVNDFQKGDIAEGYSVSREKKESFPLTVTSAQKNPTAFYLCASSRTGTNEKLFFGSGTQLSVL.

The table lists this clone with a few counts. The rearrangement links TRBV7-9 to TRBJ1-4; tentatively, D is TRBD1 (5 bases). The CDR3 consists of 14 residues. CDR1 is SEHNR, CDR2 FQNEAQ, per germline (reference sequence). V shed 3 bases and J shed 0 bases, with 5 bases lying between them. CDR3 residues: CASSLGATNEKLFF. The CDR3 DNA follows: TGTGCCAGCAGCTTGGGGGCAACTAATGAAAAACTGTTTTTT.

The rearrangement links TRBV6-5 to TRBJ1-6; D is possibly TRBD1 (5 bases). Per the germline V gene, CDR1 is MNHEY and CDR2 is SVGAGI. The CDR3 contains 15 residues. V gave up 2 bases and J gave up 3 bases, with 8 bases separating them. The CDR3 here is CASSYRDGYNSPLHF. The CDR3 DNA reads TGTGCCAGCAGTTACAGGGACGGCTATAATTCACCCCTCCACTTT.

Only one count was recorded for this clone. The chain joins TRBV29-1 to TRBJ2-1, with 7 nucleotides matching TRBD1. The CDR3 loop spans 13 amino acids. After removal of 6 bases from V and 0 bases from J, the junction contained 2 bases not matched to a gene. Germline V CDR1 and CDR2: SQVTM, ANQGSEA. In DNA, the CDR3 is TGCAGCGTGAGACAGGGCTCCTACAATGAGCAGTTCTTC. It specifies CSVRQGSYNEQFF.

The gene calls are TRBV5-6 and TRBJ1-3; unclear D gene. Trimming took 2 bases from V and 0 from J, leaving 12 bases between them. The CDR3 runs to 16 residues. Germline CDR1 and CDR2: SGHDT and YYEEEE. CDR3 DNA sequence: TGTGCCAGCAGCTTTCGATCAGGAAACTCTGGAAACACCATATATTTT. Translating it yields CASSFRSGNSGNTIYF.

The CDR3: CASSRSQQSNSYEQYF. The CDR3 DNA follows: TGTGCCAGCTCACGATCGCAACAGAGTAACTCCTACGAGCAGTACTTC. The rearrangement uses TRBV18 and TRBJ2-7, with D uncertain. V shed 4 bases and J shed 0 bases, with 16 bases lying between them. From germline, CDR1 is KGHSH and CDR2 LQKENI. This CDR3 comprises 16 residues.

CDR3 residues: CASSLAVSSNQPQHF. The DNA of the CDR3 is TGTGCCAGCAGCTTAGCAGTGTCTAGCAATCAGCCCCAGCATTTT. The chain has TRBV5-5 and TRBJ1-5; D is ambiguous. Germline-derived CDR1 and CDR2 are SGHKS and YYEKEE (reference sequence). CDR3 length: 15 residues. Trimming stripped 2 bases from V and 0 bases from J, with 9 bases between.

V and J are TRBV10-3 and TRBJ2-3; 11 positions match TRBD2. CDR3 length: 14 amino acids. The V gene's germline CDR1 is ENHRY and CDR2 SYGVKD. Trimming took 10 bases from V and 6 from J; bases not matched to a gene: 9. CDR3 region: CATLAGGPWDTQYF. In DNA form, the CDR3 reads TGTGCCACCTTAGCGGGGGGGCCATGGGATACGCAGTATTTT.

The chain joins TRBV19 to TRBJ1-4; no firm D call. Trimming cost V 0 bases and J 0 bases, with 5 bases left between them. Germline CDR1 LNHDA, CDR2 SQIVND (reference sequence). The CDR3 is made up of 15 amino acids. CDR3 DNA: TGTGCCAGTAGTATAGAGGGTTCAACTAATGAAAAACTGTTTTTT. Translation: CASSIEGSTNEKLFF.

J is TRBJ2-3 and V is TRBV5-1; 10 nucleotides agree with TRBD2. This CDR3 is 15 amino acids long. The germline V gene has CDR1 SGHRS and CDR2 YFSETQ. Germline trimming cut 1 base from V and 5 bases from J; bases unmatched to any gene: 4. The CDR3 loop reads CASSLQRGGGDTQYF. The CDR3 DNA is TGCGCCAGCAGCTTGCAGCGGGGGGGCGGAGATACGCAGTATTTT. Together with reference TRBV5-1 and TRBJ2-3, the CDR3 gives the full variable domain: KAGVTQTPRYLIKTRGQQVTLSCSPISGHRSVSWYQQTPGQGLQFLFEYFSETQRNKGNFPGRFSGRQFSNSRSEMNVSTLELGDSALYLCASSLQRGGGDTQYFGPGTRLTVL.

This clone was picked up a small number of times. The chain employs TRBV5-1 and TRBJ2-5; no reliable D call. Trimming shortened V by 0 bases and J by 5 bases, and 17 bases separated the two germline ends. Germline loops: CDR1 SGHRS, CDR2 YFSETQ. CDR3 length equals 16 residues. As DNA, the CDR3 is TGCGCCAGCAGCTTGGAGCCAGGTGGAAACTCGGAGACCCAGTACTTC. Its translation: CASSLEPGGNSETQYF.

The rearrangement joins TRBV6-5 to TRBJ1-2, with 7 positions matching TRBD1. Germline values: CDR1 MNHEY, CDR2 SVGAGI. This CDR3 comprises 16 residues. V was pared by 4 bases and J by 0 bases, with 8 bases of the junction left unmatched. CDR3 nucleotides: TGTGCCAGCAGTTCCCAGGGACAGACCTCTAACTATGGCTACACCTTC. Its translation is CASSSQGQTSNYGYTF.

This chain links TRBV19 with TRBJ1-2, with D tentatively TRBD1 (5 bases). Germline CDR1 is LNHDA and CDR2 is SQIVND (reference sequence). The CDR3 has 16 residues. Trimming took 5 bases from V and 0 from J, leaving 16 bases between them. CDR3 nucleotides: TGTGCCAGTAGTCCTCTCCCCGGGACCGCTAACTATGGCTACACCTTC. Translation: CASSPLPGTANYGYTF.

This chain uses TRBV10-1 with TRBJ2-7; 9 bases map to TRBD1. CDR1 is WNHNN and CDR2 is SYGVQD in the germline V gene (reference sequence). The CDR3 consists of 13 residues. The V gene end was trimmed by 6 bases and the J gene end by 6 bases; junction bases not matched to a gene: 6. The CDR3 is CASSRDRASEQYF. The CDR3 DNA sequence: TGCGCCAGCAGCCGGGACAGGGCCTCCGAGCAGTACTTC.

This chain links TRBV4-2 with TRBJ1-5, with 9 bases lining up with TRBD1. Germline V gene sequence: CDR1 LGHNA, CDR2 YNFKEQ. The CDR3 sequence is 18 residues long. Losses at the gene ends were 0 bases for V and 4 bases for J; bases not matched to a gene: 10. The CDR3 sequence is CASSQEAGIDRGNQPQHF. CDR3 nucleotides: TGTGCCAGCAGCCAAGAAGCAGGTATCGACAGGGGGAATCAGCCCCAGCATTTT.

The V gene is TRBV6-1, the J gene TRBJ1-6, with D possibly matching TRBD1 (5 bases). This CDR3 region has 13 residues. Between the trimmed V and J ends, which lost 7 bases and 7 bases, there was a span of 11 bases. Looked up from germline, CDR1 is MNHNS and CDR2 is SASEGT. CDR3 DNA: TGTGCCAGCACTGAGGGGCGGAATTCACCCCTCCACTTT. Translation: CASTEGRNSPLHF.

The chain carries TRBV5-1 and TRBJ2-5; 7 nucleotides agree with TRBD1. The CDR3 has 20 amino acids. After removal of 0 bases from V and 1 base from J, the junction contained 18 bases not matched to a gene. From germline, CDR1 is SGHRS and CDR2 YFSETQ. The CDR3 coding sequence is TGCGCCAGCAGCTTGGTTTTGTCATCAGGAAGAGGGGGCTTCCAAGAGACCCAGTACTTC. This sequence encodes CASSLVLSSGRGGFQETQYF.

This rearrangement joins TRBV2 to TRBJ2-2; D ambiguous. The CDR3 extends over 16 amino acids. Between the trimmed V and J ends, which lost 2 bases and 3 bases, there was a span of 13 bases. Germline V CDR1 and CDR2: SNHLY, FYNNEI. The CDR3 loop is CASSESPHSYTGELFF. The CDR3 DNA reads TGTGCCAGCAGTGAAAGCCCCCACTCCTACACCGGGGAGCTGTTTTTT.

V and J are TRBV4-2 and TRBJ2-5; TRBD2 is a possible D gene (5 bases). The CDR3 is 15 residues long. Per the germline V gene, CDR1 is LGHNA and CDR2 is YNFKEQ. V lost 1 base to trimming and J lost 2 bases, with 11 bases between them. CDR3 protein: CASSQGTRDQETQYF. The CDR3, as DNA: TGTGCCAGCAGCCAAGGGACCCGGGATCAAGAGACCCAGTACTTC.